The 18 T cell receptor beta chains below were found in one sample sequenced in a study of T cells in Graves' hyperthyroidism and ophthalmopathy. RNA transcripts provided the source from which TCR beta CDR3 regions were amplified. HTBI primers were employed in a first-round RT-PCR of the TCR CDR3. TCRdb reprocessed the multiplex PCR reads via MiXCR and lists one record per CDR3 protein. In the table there are roughly 750,000 distinct CDR3 sequences, around 17% of which are singletons. Source material: blood. The origin of the receptors is a young man with Graves' hyperthyroidism.

This sequence joins TRBV6-1 and TRBJ2-1; D remains ambiguous. Germline loops: CDR1 MNHNS, CDR2 SASEGT. CDR3 size: 13 residues. V lost 6 bases and J 4 bases, leaving 10 bases between the germline ends. In nucleotides, the CDR3 is TGTGCCAGCAGCCTCTACTATTACAATGAGCAGTTCTTC. Residues: CASSLYYYNEQFF.

This clonotype turned up a few times. The V gene is TRBV20-1, the J gene TRBJ2-2; 9 bases are a match to TRBD2. Looked up from germline, CDR1 is DFQATT and CDR2 is SNEGSKA (reference sequence). V shed 1 base and J 5 bases; nucleotides not matched to a gene: 2. The CDR3 has 14 residues. CDR3 protein: CSARVLAGTGELFF. CDR3 nucleotides: TGCAGTGCTAGAGTTCTAGCGGGAACCGGGGAGCTGTTTTTT.

This clonotype was recorded many times. J is TRBJ1-5 and V is TRBV6-1, with 8 nucleotides matching TRBD1. V lost 5 bases and J lost 4; bases outside the gene matches: 4. The CDR3 contains 14 residues. The V gene's germline CDR1 is MNHNS and CDR2 SASEGT. The CDR3 nucleotides are TGTGCCAGCAGTAACAGGGGGGGGAATCAGCCCCAGCATTTT. This encodes CASSNRGGNQPQHF.

This clonotype was counted a few times. DNA for the CDR3: TGTGCCAGCAGCCACGGAGGCGGCCTAGCCAAAAACATTCAGTACTTC. Its translation: CASSHGGGLAKNIQYF. This chain uses TRBV7-8 with TRBJ2-4; D perhaps matches TRBD2 (5 bases). This CDR3 has 16 residues. From germline, CDR1 is SGHVS and CDR2 FQNEAQ. Trimming stripped 5 bases from V and 0 bases from J, with 14 bases between. The variable domain in full, completed from reference TRBV7-8 and TRBJ2-4, reads GAGVSQSPRYKVAKRGQDVALRCDPISGHVSLFWYQQALGQGPEFLTYFQNEAQLDKSGLPSDRFFAERPEGSVSTLKIQRTQQEDSAVYLCASSHGGGLAKNIQYFGAGTRLSVL.

This clonotype has ten or more counts. The chain recombines TRBV12-3 or TRBV12-4 with TRBJ2-1; 10 nucleotides match TRBD2. The CDR3 is 17 amino acids. The V segment lost 3 bases and the J segment 0 bases; nucleotides outside the gene matches: 5. The CDR3 region has the DNA TGTGCCAGCAGTTTGCTGGCTAGCGGGAGCTCCTACAATGAGCAGTTCTTC. Protein product: CASSLLASGSSYNEQFF.

This clonotype was seen at least ten times. This sequence joins TRBV2 and TRBJ2-2, with D uncertain. CDR3 length: 17 amino acids. V lost 2 bases and J 1 base, leaving 14 bases between the germline ends. Germline V gene data show CDR1 as SNHLY and CDR2 as FYNNEI. The DNA for the CDR3 is TGTGCCAGCAGTGAAAAGTTACCTACCCAGAACACCGGGGAGCTGTTTTTT. This gives the protein CASSEKLPTQNTGELFF.

With respect to this clonotype: Mismatch with germline at one junction end may stem from a read error. The chain recombines TRBV9 with TRBJ2-2, with D possibly matching TRBD2 (6 bases). Germline CDR1 reads SGDLS; CDR2 reads YYNGEE. The CDR3 contains 18 residues. CDR3 region: CASSVATSRLANTGELFF. CDR3 nucleotides: TGTGCCAGTAGCGTAGCTACCTCGAGACTAGCGAACACCGGGGAGCTGTTTTTT.

Many counts were recorded for this clonotype. The chain carries TRBV28 and TRBJ1-4; 9 positions agree with TRBD1. The germline CDR1 and CDR2 sequences are MDHEN and SYDVKM. The CDR3 consists of 15 residues. V lost 4 bases, J lost 6 bases, and 6 bases stayed unmatched. The CDR3 bases are TGTGCCAGCAGTTCATCGGACAGGGGCCATGAAAAACTGTTTTTT. Translating it yields CASSSSDRGHEKLFF.

This clonotype was detected ten times or more. The chain has TRBV30 and TRBJ2-2; D gene ambiguous. CDR1 and CDR2 (germline): GTSNPN, SVGIG (reference sequence). V was shortened by 3 bases and J by 0 bases, with 14 bases between the two germline ends. The CDR3 is 16 amino acids. The CDR3: CAWSRARISNTGELFF. The CDR3 coding sequence is TGTGCCTGGAGCCGAGCGCGGATATCGAACACCGGGGAGCTGTTTTTT.

The chain carries TRBV11-1 and TRBJ1-1; D gene ambiguous. From germline, CDR1 is SGHAT and CDR2 FQDESV (reference sequence). V was clipped by 5 bases and J by 5 bases, with 12 bases between them. This CDR3 comprises 13 residues. CDR3 in DNA: TGTGCCAGCAGCCCTGAGAGACGTACTGAAGCTTTCTTT. Translating gives CASSPERRTEAFF.

The table lists this clonotype with a few counts. The rearrangement uses TRBV6-1 and TRBJ2-7, with D tentatively TRBD2 (6 bases). The germline V and J ends were trimmed by 7 bases and 3 bases, with 13 bases remaining between them. The length of the CDR3 is 13 residues. Per germline, CDR1 MNHNS and CDR2 SASEGT. The CDR3 spells CASKGLRDYEQYF. The CDR3 coding sequence is TGTGCCAGCAAGGGACTTCGGGACTACGAGCAGTACTTC.

This clonotype showed up many times. V usage is TRBV6-2 or TRBV6-3 and J usage is TRBJ2-1; TRBD2 might be the D (5 bases). Germline V gene data show CDR1 as MNHEY and CDR2 as SVGEGT. CDR3 length: 13 amino acids. V was clipped by 5 bases and J by 6 bases, with 11 bases between them. CDR3 sequence: CASSERTVNEQFF. The CDR3 DNA reads as TGTGCCAGCAGTGAACGGACTGTCAATGAGCAGTTCTTC.

CDR3 sequence: CASSQEGGDFTDTQYF. The DNA for the CDR3 is TGCGCCAGCAGCCAAGAAGGTGGGGACTTCACAGATACGCAGTATTTT. This rearrangement joins TRBV4-1 to TRBJ2-3; D might be TRBD2 (6 bases). The germline gives CDR1 MGHRA, CDR2 YSYEKL. V shed 0 bases and J shed 2 bases, with 12 bases lying between them. The CDR3 length is 16 residues.

The sample holds many counts of this clonotype. The CDR3 nucleotides read TGTGCCAGCAGAACAGGACAGGGGGGAACTGAAGCTTTCTTT. Its protein product is CASRTGQGGTEAFF. J is TRBJ1-1 and V is TRBV2; 10 nucleotides match TRBD1. CDR3 length: 14 amino acids. CDR1 is SNHLY and CDR2 is FYNNEI in the germline V gene. After removal of 6 bases from V and 5 bases from J, the junction contained 6 bases not matched to a gene.

The chain employs TRBV7-3 and TRBJ1-5; D is perhaps TRBD1 (5 bases). Between the trimmed V and J ends, which lost 0 bases and 2 bases, there was a span of 17 bases. Germline-derived CDR1 and CDR2 are SGHTA and FQGTGA. The CDR3 is 18 amino acids. CDR3 protein: CASSLTLRQGSCNQPQHF. CDR3 nucleotide sequence: TGTGCCAGCAGCTTAACTCTCCGGCAGGGTAGTTGCAATCAGCCCCAGCATTTT.

This clonotype was counted ten times or more. This sequence joins TRBV28 and TRBJ2-7; D is possibly TRBD2 (6 bases). Germline-derived CDR1 and CDR2 are MDHEN and SYDVKM. V was trimmed by 3 bases and J by 4 bases, leaving 16 bases between them. This CDR3 contains 15 residues. The CDR3 is CASSFPRRGGYEQYF. Here the CDR3 DNA reads TGTGCCAGCAGTTTCCCGCGGCGGGGTGGGTACGAGCAGTACTTC.

The sample holds a few counts of this clonotype. The rearrangement uses TRBV9 and TRBJ1-4; possible D gene TRBD1, 5 bases. V lost 3 bases and J 8 bases, leaving 11 bases between the germline ends. Germline lookup yields CDR1 SGDLS and CDR2 YYNGEE. The CDR3 sequence is 13 residues long. This chain's CDR3 is CASSEGYGEKLFF. CDR3 nucleotide sequence: TGTGCCAGCAGCGAGGGGTATGGAGAAAAACTGTTTTTT.

The chain has TRBV16 and TRBJ1-3; D not resolved. Trimming pared 0 bases from V and 4 bases from J, leaving 7 bases between. The germline V gene has CDR1 KGHSY and CDR2 FQNENV. This CDR3 contains 14 residues. The DNA of the CDR3 is TGTGCCAGCAGCCAATCGACGACAGGAAACACCATATATTTT. As protein: CASSQSTTGNTIYF.